This TCR beta chain was recorded in a study of blood T cell repertoires in COVID-19. The overall study: COVID-19 samples collected from the United States, Italy and Spain covered acute and convalescent phases. Nucleic acid was either cDNA or gDNA, and it came from T cells, B-cell-depleted T cells, or PBMCs.

This clone was seen a handful of times. Other nucleotide sequences from this sample produce the same CDR3. The length of the CDR3 is 13 residues. The germline CDR1 and CDR2 sequences are SGHDT and YYEEEE. V lost 6 bases and J lost 0, with 10 bases in between. Authors' processing steps: How many nucleated cells were present was estimated from reference gene primer amplification. The repertoire was sequenced with immunoSEQ multiplex PCR; TCRdb's copy has only in-frame clones and lacks some. V, J and clone size are those of that table, while D and trimming were read from the DNA. The table includes approximately 61,000 clones, about 82% detected once.

The sample was peripheral blood. This TCR was recovered from a man aged 70-80 years with acute or convalescent COVID-19. The chain uses TRBV5-6 and TRBJ2-7, with D perhaps matching TRBD1 (5 bases). As DNA, the CDR3 is TGTGCCAGCACTAGGGGCAGCTCCTACGAGCAGTACTTC. This translates into CASTRGSSYEQYF. The complete variable domain, with remaining parts taken from reference TRBV5-6 and TRBJ2-7, reads DAGVTQSPTHLIKTRGQQVTLRCSPKSGHDTVSWYQQALGQGPQFIFQYYEEEERQRGNFPDRFSGHQFPNYSSELNVNALLLGDSALYLCASTRGSSYEQYFGPGTRLTVT.